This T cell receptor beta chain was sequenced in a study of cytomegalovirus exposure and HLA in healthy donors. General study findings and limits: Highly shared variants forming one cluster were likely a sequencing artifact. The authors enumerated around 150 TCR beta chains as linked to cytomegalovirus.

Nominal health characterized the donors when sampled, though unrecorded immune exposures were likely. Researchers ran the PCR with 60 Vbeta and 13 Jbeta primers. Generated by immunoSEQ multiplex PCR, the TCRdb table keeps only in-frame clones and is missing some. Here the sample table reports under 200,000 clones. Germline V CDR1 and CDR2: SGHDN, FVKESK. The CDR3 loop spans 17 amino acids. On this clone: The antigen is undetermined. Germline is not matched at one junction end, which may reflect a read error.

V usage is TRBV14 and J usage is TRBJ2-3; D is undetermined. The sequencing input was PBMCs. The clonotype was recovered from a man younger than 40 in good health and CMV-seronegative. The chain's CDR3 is CAGSQDLYAQYTDTQYF. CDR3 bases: TGTGCCGGCAGCCAAGATTTGTACGCACAGTACACAGATACGCAGTATTTT.